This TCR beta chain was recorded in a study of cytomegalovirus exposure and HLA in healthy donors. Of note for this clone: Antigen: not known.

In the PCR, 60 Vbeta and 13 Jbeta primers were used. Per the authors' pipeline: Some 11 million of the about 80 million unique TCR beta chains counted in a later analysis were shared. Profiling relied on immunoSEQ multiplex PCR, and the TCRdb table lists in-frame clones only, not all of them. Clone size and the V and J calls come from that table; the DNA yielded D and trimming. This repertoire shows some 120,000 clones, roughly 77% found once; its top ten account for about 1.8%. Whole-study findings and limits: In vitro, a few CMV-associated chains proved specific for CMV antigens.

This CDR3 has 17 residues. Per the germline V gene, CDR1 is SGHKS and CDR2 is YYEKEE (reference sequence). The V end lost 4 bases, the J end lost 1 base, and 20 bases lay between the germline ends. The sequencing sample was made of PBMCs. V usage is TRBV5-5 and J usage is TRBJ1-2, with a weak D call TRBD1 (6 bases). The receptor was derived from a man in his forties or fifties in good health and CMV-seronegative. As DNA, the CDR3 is TGTGCCAGCAGCCAACAAATAGGGGACACGAATAACTATGGCTACACCTTC. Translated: CASSQQIGDTNNYGYTF.